What follows describes a single T cell receptor (beta chain). Its specificity is not known. The sample comes from a study of OX40 agonist ivuxolimab in advanced cancers. Study overall: Participants averaged about 60 years of age (range roughly 23 to 79) and were around 85% male. Past anti-PD-1, anti-PD-L1 or anti-CTLA-4 therapy was accepted, and 30% to 45% had received some. There were three patients with partial responses, one having hepatocellular carcinoma and two cutaneous melanoma.

Germline V gene data show CDR1 as LNHDA and CDR2 as SQIVND (reference sequence). V was pared by 6 bases and J by 4 bases, with 11 bases of the junction left unmatched. CDR3 size: 15 residues. Sequencing was performed with immunoSEQ multiplex PCR; in TCRdb, only in-frame clones are kept and a portion is missing. The repertoire includes fewer than 70,000 clones, roughly 82% of them detected once, and around 1.5% sits in the top ten. The study's findings and limits: The antigens recognized by the expanded peripheral T cells, that is their antigen specificity, were not determined.

The material was CD4+ or CD8+ T cells sorted from blood, obtained in a trial of the OX40 agonist ivuxolimab. This chain uses TRBV19 with TRBJ2-7; 8 nucleotides agree with TRBD1. The clonotype originates from an adult with an advanced solid tumor such as melanoma, head and neck, liver or kidney cancer. Here the CDR3 DNA reads TGTGCCAGTAGATTACAGGGGGAGGAGGATTACGAGCAGTACTTC. Residues: CASRLQGEEDYEQYF.